These T cell receptor beta chains were read from a single sample in a study of CD8 T cells in Susac syndrome. TCRdb reprocessed the immunoSEQ multiplex PCR reads with MiXCR, giving one entry per CDR3 protein. This table has some 250,000 distinct CDR3 sequences, less than 96% appearing once. Sequencing used CD4+ T cells from PBMCs. The receptors here all came from a human donor with Susac syndrome. The conserved cysteine and the conserved F or W are not part of the CDR3 here. The size field is filled for only some rows; it gives once, few, many or a size class.

clone_size v_call cdr3_aa
. TRBV20-1 SANPGFSVEQF
. TRBV28 ASRLVGYT
. TRBV5-1 ASSFTGLTYNEQF
. TRBV18 ASSRITGTSESYEQY
. TRBV4-1 ASSRTTGQGGNTIY
. TRBV20-1 SARDGTRGQY
. TRBV3-1 ASSQGLAGSTTYNEQF
. TRBV15 ATSREGGHEAF
. TRBV7-9 ASSLDQGWRETQY
. TRBV25-1 ASSKTGGAGANVLT
. TRBV28 ASGQETYNEQF
. TRBV2 ASSEATYEQY
. TRBV6-5 ASSYSMSGGTNTEAF
. TRBV15 ATSSVRGPDYGYT
. TRBV7-9 ASSTRQGNEKLF
. TRBV3-1 ASSLAAGSGGYT
once TRBV27 ASSLFPNQPQH
. TRBV2 ASSLGTGTQY
. TRBV5-4 ASSKTSGRSYYEQY
once TRBV18 ASSLVGRKYTDTQY
. TRBV6-5 ASSRQGTEQY
. TRBV28 ASSLPIDGGYEQY
. TRBV29-1 SVVWGDQPQH
. TRBV29-1 SVGTGLVGESYNEQF
. TRBV30 AWNRGRENEQF
. TRBV25-1 ASRRIYEQY
. TRBV7-3 ASKLPLRDFGMNTEAF
. TRBV25-1 ASSHAGVSRNTIY
. TRBV29-1 SVGPLGGSYNEQF
. TRBV20-1 SFNKGASSTDTQY